These 8 T cell receptor beta chains were sequenced from one sample in a study of long-term antiretroviral therapy in people with HIV. Researchers ran immunoSEQ v3.0 at survey level. The repertoire was sequenced with immunoSEQ multiplex PCR; TCRdb's copy has only in-frame clones and lacks some. The sample gives tens of thousands of clones, 75% to 85% of which show up once; 2% to 2.5% is in the top ten. This specimen was unsorted PBMCs, taken 3 years after starting antiretroviral therapy. Receptor source: a man between 45 and 60 years old with HIV.

V usage is TRBV21-1 and J usage is TRBJ2-6; the D call of TRBD1 is as the table states it, not checked on the DNA. TRBV21-1 is annotated as a pseudogene. This CDR3 contains 17 residues. The CDR3 nucleotides are TGTGCCAGCAATGAAAACAGAAACAACTCTGGGGCCAACGTCCTGACTTTC. Amino acid sequence: CASNENRNNSGANVLTF.

The CDR3 bases are TGTGCCAGCAGTTACCCCTTGGACAGGGGGCAAACTGAAGCTTTCTTT. Translation: CASSYPLDRGQTEAFF. The chain recombines TRBV6-6 with TRBJ1-1, with 11 nucleotides matching TRBD1. The CDR3 runs 16 residues. The J segment lost 5 bases and the V segment lost 2 bases, leaving 7 bases of the junction unmatched. Germline values: CDR1 MNHNY, CDR2 SVGAGI (reference sequence).

DNA for the CDR3: TGTGCCAGCAGCTTAAACGGGGGTCCACCTAACTATGGCTACACCTTC. This translates into CASSLNGGPPNYGYTF. The rearrangement links TRBV7-2 to TRBJ1-2; D might be TRBD1 (5 bases). CDR1 is SGHTA and CDR2 is FQGNSA in the germline V gene. This CDR3 contains 16 residues. Between the trimmed V and J ends, which lost 2 bases and 0 bases, there was a span of 13 bases. Using reference TRBV7-2 and TRBJ1-2 for the parts outside the CDR3, the full variable domain is GAGVSQSPSNKVTEKGKDVELRCDPISGHTALYWYRQSLGQGLEFLIYFQGNSAPDKSGLPSDRFSAERTGGSVSTLTIQRTQQEDSAVYLCASSLNGGPPNYGYTFGSGTRLTVV.

The chain carries TRBV6-6 and TRBJ1-5; 8 bases fit TRBD1. The CDR3 totals 14 residues. The germline V gene encodes CDR1 MNHNY and CDR2 SVGAGI (reference sequence). Unmatched junction bases numbered 7, after V lost 5 bases and J lost 7 bases. As DNA, the CDR3 is TGTGCCAGCAGTGGACAGGGTAAGCACCAGCCCCAGCATTTT. Translation gives CASSGQGKHQPQHF.

The chain couples TRBV28 to TRBJ2-7; 7 bases align to TRBD1. The V gene end was trimmed by 10 bases and the J gene end by 4 bases; junction bases not matched to a gene: 10. The CDR3 runs to 13 residues. Germline V gives CDR1 MDHEN, CDR2 SYDVKM. This CDR3 is CATRLGQLYEQYF. CDR3 coding DNA: TGTGCCACCAGACTGGGACAGCTTTACGAGCAGTACTTC.

The genes are TRBV19 and TRBJ2-7, with D perhaps assigned TRBD1 or TRBD2 (5 bases each). Trimming cost V 3 bases and J 0 bases, with 15 bases left between them. The CDR3 spans 16 residues. Germline CDR1 and CDR2: LNHDA and SQIVND (reference sequence). The CDR3 sequence is CASSMDGAPFSYEQYF. The DNA for the CDR3 is TGTGCCAGTAGTATGGACGGGGCGCCGTTCTCCTACGAGCAGTACTTC.

This clone has a handful of counts. The J gene is TRBJ2-7, the V gene TRBV5-4, with D possibly being TRBD1 or TRBD2 (5 bases each). The CDR3 is made up of 15 amino acids. The germline V and J ends were trimmed by 2 bases and 1 base, with 13 bases remaining between them. Germline lookup yields CDR1 SGHNT and CDR2 YYREEE (reference sequence). DNA of the CDR3: TGTGCCAGCAGCTTAGGCGTATGGGGGTCCTACGAGCAGTACTTC. Its translation: CASSLGVWGSYEQYF.

This clone appeared a few times. The chain has TRBV5-5 and TRBJ2-3; D gene ambiguous. The CDR3 runs 15 residues. Trimming took off 5 bases at V and 2 bases at J, with 15 bases between the two ends. CDR1 is SGHKS and CDR2 is YYEKEE in the germline V gene (reference sequence). The CDR3: CASSSVSGLTDTQYF. The CDR3 DNA follows: TGTGCCAGCAGTTCTGTGTCTGGGCTCACAGATACGCAGTATTTT.